Sequencing of this T cell receptor beta chain was carried out in a study of OX40 agonist ivuxolimab in advanced cancers. Study background: With ivuxolimab, an agonistic anti-OX40 (CD134) antibody, patients were treated. Ivuxolimab, which patients received intravenously every 2 weeks, was dosed at 0.01 to 10 mg/kg. Overall study findings and caveats: Fewer expanded clones were found on average in CD4+ than in CD8+ T cells.

J was trimmed by 2 bases and V by 6 bases; bases with no gene match: 8. The CDR3 length is 16 residues. CDR1 and CDR2 from the germline V gene are SNHLY and FYNNEI. It was autoimmune disease history or systemic immunosuppression that excluded patients. About this clone: Antigen specificity is unknown.

The table came from immunoSEQ multiplex PCR; TCRdb's copy has only in-frame clones and leaves some out. The sample carries roughly 25,000 clones, around 80% recorded once. The clonotype comes from an adult with an advanced solid tumor such as melanoma, head and neck, liver or kidney cancer. Sequences were derived from CD4+ or CD8+ T cells sorted from blood, sampled in a trial of the OX40 agonist ivuxolimab. The chain has TRBV2 and TRBJ2-2; 8 bases line up with TRBD2. The CDR3 spells CASSLLGGANTGELFF. The CDR3 region has the DNA TGTGCCAGCAGCTTACTCGGGGGGGCCAACACCGGGGAGCTGTTTTTT.